The 12 T cell receptor beta chains below come from one sample, sequenced in a study of T cell responses to AZD1222 COVID-19 vaccine. Produced via immunoSEQ multiplex PCR; TCRdb's table is partial and in-frame only. Among approximately 150,000 clones, roughly 91% were seen once, and the ten largest hold approximately 5%. This material consisted of peripheral blood, taken on day 0 of AZD1222 vaccination. The receptors stem from an adult in good health.

The chain has TRBV2 and TRBJ1-5; weak D call: TRBD1 (5 bases). The V gene's germline CDR1 is SNHLY and CDR2 FYNNEI. CDR3 size: 16 residues. V was trimmed by 5 bases and J by 1 base, leaving 15 bases between them. The CDR3 bases are TGTGCCAGCAGTACAGTCCCCGGGGGGAGCAATCAGCCCCAGCATTTT. Its protein is CASSTVPGGSNQPQHF.

The chain recombines TRBV4-3 with TRBJ2-1; D is ambiguous. The CDR3 totals 16 residues. In germline, CDR1 is LGHNA, CDR2 YSLEER. Trimming shortened V by 3 bases and J by 4 bases, and 16 bases separated the two germline ends. CDR3 sequence: CASSQSIGGSYNEQFF. The CDR3 bases are TGCGCCAGCAGCCAGTCCATCGGCGGAAGTTACAATGAGCAGTTCTTC.

This chain connects TRBV27 to TRBJ1-2; D is possibly TRBD1 (6 bases). Deletions cut 3 bases from V and 7 bases from J, with 12 bases between. The CDR3 is made up of 13 amino acids. The V gene's germline CDR1 is MNHEY and CDR2 SMNVEV (reference sequence). In DNA, the CDR3 is TGTGCCAGCAGTTTTTCGGACAGAGGTGGCTACACCTTC. It yields the protein CASSFSDRGGYTF.

This rearrangement joins TRBV19 to TRBJ1-1; 10 bases are shared with TRBD1. There are 15 residues in the CDR3. Per the germline V gene, CDR1 is LNHDA and CDR2 is SQIVND (reference sequence). V shed 4 bases and J 4 bases; nucleotides not matched to a gene: 6. The CDR3 DNA reads as TGTGCCAGTAGTAGGTCCAGGACAGGGGGCACTGAAGCTTTCTTT. Protein: CASSRSRTGGTEAFF.

V and J are TRBV28 and TRBJ1-1, with a weak D call TRBD1 (5 bases). This CDR3 has 14 residues. CDR1 is MDHEN and CDR2 is SYDVKM in the germline V gene. V dropped 6 bases and J dropped 4 bases, with 15 bases sitting between them. The CDR3 here is CASREIRDSTEAFF. The DNA of the CDR3 is TGTGCCAGCAGAGAAATCAGGGATAGCACTGAAGCTTTCTTT.

V and J are TRBV5-1 and TRBJ2-1; no clear D gene. The germline gives CDR1 SGHRS, CDR2 YFSETQ. Trimming left V 8 bases short and J 6 bases short, with 9 bases between. There are 11 residues in the CDR3. The CDR3 DNA is TGCGCCAGTACACTATCCAATGAGCAGTTCTTC. It translates to CASTLSNEQFF. The variable domain in full, completed from reference TRBV5-1 and TRBJ2-1, reads KAGVTQTPRYLIKTRGQQVTLSCSPISGHRSVSWYQQTPGQGLQFLFEYFSETQRNKGNFPGRFSGRQFSNSRSEMNVSTLELGDSALYLCASTLSNEQFFGPGTRLTVL.

This chain joins TRBV27 and TRBJ2-7; the D call may be TRBD1 or TRBD2 (5 bases each). This CDR3 is 15 amino acids long. Germline CDR1 MNHEY, CDR2 SMNVEV (reference sequence). V was trimmed by 6 bases and J by 3 bases, leaving 18 bases between them. CDR3 bases: TGTGCCAGCAGCCTCCTAGGTAGGGACCACTACGAGCAGTACTTC. This sequence encodes CASSLLGRDHYEQYF.

The chain recombines TRBV7-9 with TRBJ2-7; possible D gene TRBD2, 5 bases. The V gene's germline CDR1 is SEHNR and CDR2 FQNEAQ (reference sequence). The CDR3 loop spans 15 amino acids. V lost 2 bases, J lost 6 bases, and 17 bases lay in between. The CDR3 sequence is CASSLIAGWSGEQYF. DNA for the CDR3: TGTGCCAGCAGCTTAATAGCTGGATGGAGCGGCGAGCAGTACTTC.

The chain combines TRBV10-1 with TRBJ2-2, with TRBD1 identical over 8 bases. The CDR3 is made up of 12 amino acids. V lost 6 bases to trimming and J lost 8 bases; unmatched junction nucleotides: 2. CDR1 is WNHNN and CDR2 is SYGVQD in the germline V gene (reference sequence). As DNA, the CDR3 is TGCGCCAGCAGCAGGGGGCAGGGGGAGCTGTTTTTT. Residues: CASSRGQGELFF.

The chain uses TRBV19 and TRBJ2-2; D gene ambiguous. CDR1 LNHDA and CDR2 SQIVND come from the germline V gene (reference sequence). This CDR3 region has 16 residues. V was clipped by 0 bases and J by 8 bases, with 16 bases between them. CDR3 amino acids: CASSIDLFWLGGELFF. CDR3 DNA: TGTGCCAGTAGTATAGATCTGTTTTGGCTTGGAGGGGAGCTGTTTTTT.

The V gene is TRBV19, the J gene TRBJ1-5; no firm D call. The CDR3 extends over 14 amino acids. Germline V gene lookup returns CDR1 LNHDA and CDR2 SQIVND (reference sequence). Trimming took 8 bases from V and 2 from J, leaving 13 bases between them. The CDR3, as DNA: TGTGCCAGTCAAGTGGGTGGGGGCAATCAGCCCCAGCATTTT. Protein: CASQVGGGNQPQHF.

The chain has TRBV10-3 and TRBJ1-3; D not certain. Trimming pared 3 bases from V and 0 bases from J, leaving 9 bases between. The CDR3 is made up of 15 amino acids. Germline lookup yields CDR1 ENHRY and CDR2 SYGVKD. CDR3 in DNA: TGTGCCATCAGTGAACGGGTGAGCTCTGGAAACACCATATATTTT. Translated: CAISERVSSGNTIYF.